The present TCR beta chain was sequenced within a study of shared clonotypes between healthy human individuals. The CDR3 length is 13 residues. Trimming cost V 3 bases and J 0 bases, with 5 bases left between them. Germline loops: CDR1 SGHRS, CDR2 YFSETQ. Clones were read by immunoSEQ multiplex PCR, and TCRdb kept only the in-frame ones, dropping some. The table shows about 680,000 clones, with approximately 79% occurring only once. Comment on this clone: Additional DNA sequences in this sample encode the identical CDR3.

The V gene is TRBV5-1, the J gene TRBJ2-3; the D is unclear. The TCR sequence derives from a woman in her twenties or thirties in good health. Sequencing input: memory CD4+ T cells sorted from blood. Sample subset: CD45RA-negative fraction. This CDR3 reads CASSSPSTDTQYF. CDR3 nucleotides: TGCGCCAGCAGCTCCCCTAGCACAGATACGCAGTATTTT.